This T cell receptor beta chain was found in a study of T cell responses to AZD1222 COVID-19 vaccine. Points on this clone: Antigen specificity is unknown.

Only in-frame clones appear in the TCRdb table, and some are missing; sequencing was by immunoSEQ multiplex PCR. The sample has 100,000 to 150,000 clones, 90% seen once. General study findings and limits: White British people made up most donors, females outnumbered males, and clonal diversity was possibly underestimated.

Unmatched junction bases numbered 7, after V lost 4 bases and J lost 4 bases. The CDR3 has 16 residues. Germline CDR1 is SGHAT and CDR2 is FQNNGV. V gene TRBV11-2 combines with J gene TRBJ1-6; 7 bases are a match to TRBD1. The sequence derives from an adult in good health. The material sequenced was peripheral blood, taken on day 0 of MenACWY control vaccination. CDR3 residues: CASSYPTGIYNSPLHF. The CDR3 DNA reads TGTGCCAGCAGCTATCCGACAGGGATTTATAATTCACCCCTCCACTTT.